A single sample gave rise to the 13 T cell receptor beta chains below, sequenced in a study of T cell responses to AZD1222 COVID-19 vaccine (dated by TCRdb to the early 2020s). The library was produced with the immunoSEQ multiplex PCR assay. Sourced from immuneACCESS, this table was stored by TCRdb with only in-frame sequences that have V and J called. A share of the clones is absent; for the studies checked, an unresolved V gene accounts for under half, and the remainder has no known explanation. In all, the sample holds roughly 120,000 clones, and approximately 93% of those were seen once. In total, the top ten clones hold approximately 3% of the sample. The time point label, as the study defines it: baseline before first vaccination. The sequences come from peripheral blood, collected on day 0 of AZD1222 vaccination. The receptors were sampled from an adult in good health.

The rearrangement joins TRBV27 to TRBJ1-1, with a weak D call TRBD1 (6 bases). The germline CDR1 and CDR2 sequences are MNHEY and SMNVEV (reference sequence). Trimming stripped 7 bases from V and 9 bases from J, with 18 bases between. The CDR3 contains 13 residues. The CDR3 protein is CASTSGGRSQAFF. The CDR3 bases are TGTGCCAGCACCTCGGGGGGCAGGTCACAAGCTTTCTTT.

The J gene is TRBJ1-1, the V gene TRBV7-8; TRBD1 aligns across 9 bases. J gave up 4 bases and V 0 bases, and 6 bases lay outside the gene matches. The CDR3 loop spans 16 amino acids. CDR1 SGHVS and CDR2 FQNEAQ come from the germline V gene. CDR3 sequence (DNA): TGTGCCAGCAGCTTAGCAAGGACAGGGGTGACCACTGAAGCTTTCTTT. This translates into CASSLARTGVTTEAFF.

The V gene is TRBV5-1, the J gene TRBJ1-5; D is ambiguous. Germline V gene sequence: CDR1 SGHRS, CDR2 YFSETQ. V lost 4 bases and J lost 1, with 15 bases in between. The CDR3 spans 16 residues. CDR3 protein: CASSLRQKVSNQPQHF. CDR3 bases: TGCGCCAGCAGCCTGAGGCAGAAGGTAAGCAATCAGCCCCAGCATTTT.

The rearrangement joins TRBV5-1 to TRBJ1-1; D is perhaps TRBD1 (5 bases). This CDR3 comprises 13 residues. Trimming pared 4 bases from V and 4 bases from J, leaving 11 bases between. Germline V gene lookup returns CDR1 SGHRS and CDR2 YFSETQ. The CDR3 DNA reads TGCGCCAGCAGCCTCAGGGATCGCACTGAAGCTTTCTTT. Its translation: CASSLRDRTEAFF.

The V and J genes are TRBV6-5 and TRBJ1-3; D is undetermined. The CDR3 runs 15 residues. Germline CDR1 and CDR2: MNHEY and SVGAGI. Deletions cut 2 bases from V and 7 bases from J, with 15 bases between. CDR3 nucleotides: TGTGCCAGCAGTTACGGGCGCAGTCTCGAGAACACCATATATTTT. This codes for CASSYGRSLENTIYF.

The CDR3 here is CASSPFGTGNGYTF. In DNA form, the CDR3 reads TGCGCCAGCAGCCCTTTCGGGACAGGGAACGGCTACACCTTC. This chain uses TRBV4-1 with TRBJ1-2; 9 nucleotides align to TRBD1. CDR1 is MGHRA, CDR2 YSYEKL, per germline. The CDR3 contains 14 residues. With V trimmed by 4 bases and J by 8 bases, 8 bases remained unmatched.

This clone occurred once. The gene calls are TRBV28 and TRBJ2-7; the D gene is possibly TRBD1 (6 bases). Germline CDR1 and CDR2: MDHEN and SYDVKM. The CDR3 spans 18 residues. V lost 6 bases and J 7 bases, leaving 31 bases between the germline ends. For the CDR3, the DNA is TGTGCCAGCAGAAGTCTAGAGGAAGGGGGACAAAACCTGTCTGAGCAGTACTTC. Its translation: CASRSLEEGGQNLSEQYF.

The V call is TRBV28, the J call TRBJ1-5; D is possibly TRBD1 (6 bases). Trimming left V 6 bases short and J 1 base short, with 22 bases between. The CDR3 length is 18 residues. The V gene's germline CDR1 is MDHEN and CDR2 SYDVKM. CDR3 DNA: TGTGCCAGCAGCCAATCCTTATACAGGGAGGCGAGCAATCAGCCCCAGCATTTT. Translated, it gives CASSQSLYREASNQPQHF.

CDR3: CASSGRNQETQYF. In DNA form, the CDR3 reads TGTGCCAGCAGCGGGCGGAACCAAGAGACCCAGTACTTC. This chain uses TRBV7-9 with TRBJ2-5; D gene unclear. CDR3 length equals 13 residues. The germline V gene encodes CDR1 SEHNR and CDR2 FQNEAQ (reference sequence). Trimming pared 5 bases from V and 0 bases from J, leaving 7 bases between.

CDR3 in amino acids: CASSLWGNMVYGYTF. DNA for the CDR3: TGTGCCAGCAGCTTGTGGGGGAATATGGTCTATGGCTACACCTTC. The chain couples TRBV5-8 to TRBJ1-2; D is possibly TRBD1 (5 bases). Germline CDR1 reads SGHTS; CDR2 reads YDEGEE. There are 15 residues in the CDR3. V shed 1 base and J shed 4 bases, with 14 bases lying between them.

V usage is TRBV10-2 and J usage is TRBJ1-2; 9 bases fit TRBD1. The CDR3 sequence is 14 residues long. The germline gives CDR1 WSHSY, CDR2 SAAADI. V gave up 6 bases and J gave up 5 bases; unmatched junction bases: 7. CDR3 bases: TGCGCCAGCAGGGACAGTGGGACAGGGTATGGCTACACCTTC. It yields the protein CASRDSGTGYGYTF.

This chain links TRBV12-3 or TRBV12-4 with TRBJ1-5; 8 nucleotides match TRBD1. V was clipped by 6 bases and J by 4 bases; unmatched bases: 2. This CDR3 comprises 13 residues. CDR3 in DNA: TGTGCCAGCAGGGACAGGGAGAATCAGCCCCAGCATTTT. It codes for CASRDRENQPQHF.

This sequence joins TRBV27 and TRBJ2-6; D is undetermined. V gave up 5 bases and J gave up 0 bases, with 8 bases separating them. CDR1 is MNHEY and CDR2 is SMNVEV in the germline V gene (reference sequence). The CDR3 is made up of 15 amino acids. DNA for the CDR3: TGTGCCAGCAGTCCAGTGAGCTCTGGGGCCAACGTCCTGACTTTC. Amino acids: CASSPVSSGANVLTF.